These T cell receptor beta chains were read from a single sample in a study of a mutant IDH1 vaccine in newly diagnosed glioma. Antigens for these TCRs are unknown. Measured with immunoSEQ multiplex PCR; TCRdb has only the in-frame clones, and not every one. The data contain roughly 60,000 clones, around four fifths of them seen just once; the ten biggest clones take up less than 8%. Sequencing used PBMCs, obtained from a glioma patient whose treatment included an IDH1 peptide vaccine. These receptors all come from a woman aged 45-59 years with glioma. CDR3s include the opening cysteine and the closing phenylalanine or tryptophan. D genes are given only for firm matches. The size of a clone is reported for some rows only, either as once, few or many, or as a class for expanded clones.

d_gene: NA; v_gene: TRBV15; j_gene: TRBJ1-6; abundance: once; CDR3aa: CATSRPPHDYHSPLHF; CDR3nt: TGTGCCACCAGCAGACCCCCCCACGACTACCATTCACCCCTCCACTTT
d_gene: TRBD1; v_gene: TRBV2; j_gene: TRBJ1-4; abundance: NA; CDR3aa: CASTFYRGGMDEKLFF; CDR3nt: TGTGCCAGCACTTTCTACAGGGGCGGCATGGATGAAAAACTGTTTTTT
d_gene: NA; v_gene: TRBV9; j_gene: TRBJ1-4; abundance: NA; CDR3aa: CASSKNQIRNEKLFF; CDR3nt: TGTGCCAGCAGCAAGAATCAAATAAGAAACGAAAAACTGTTTTTT
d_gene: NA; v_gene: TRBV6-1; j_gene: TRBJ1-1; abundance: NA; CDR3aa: CAGTGREGNTEAFF; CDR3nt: TGTGCCGGGACTGGGCGAGAGGGGAACACTGAAGCTTTCTTT
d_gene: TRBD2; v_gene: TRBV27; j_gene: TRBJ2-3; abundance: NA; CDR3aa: CASSWGGIASTDTQYF; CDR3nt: TGTGCCAGCAGCTGGGGAGGGATAGCGAGCACAGATACGCAGTATTTT
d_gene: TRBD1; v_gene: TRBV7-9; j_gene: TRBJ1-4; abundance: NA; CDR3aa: CASSLGQGDATNEKLFF; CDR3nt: TGTGCCAGCAGCTTAGGACAGGGGGATGCAACTAATGAAAAACTGTTTTTT
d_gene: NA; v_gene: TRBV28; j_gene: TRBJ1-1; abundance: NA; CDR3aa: CASSPLGRGEAFF; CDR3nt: TGTGCCAGCAGTCCTCTAGGAAGGGGTGAAGCTTTCTTT
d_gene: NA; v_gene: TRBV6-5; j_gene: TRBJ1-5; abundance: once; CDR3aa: CASSRGVFSNQPQHF; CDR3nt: TGTGCCAGCAGTAGGGGGGTCTTTAGCAATCAGCCCCAGCATTTT
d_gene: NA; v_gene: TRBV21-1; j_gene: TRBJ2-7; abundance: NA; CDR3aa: CASSPPPLDDEQYF; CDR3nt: TGTGCCAGCAGCCCTCCACCGTTGGATGACGAGCAGTACTTC
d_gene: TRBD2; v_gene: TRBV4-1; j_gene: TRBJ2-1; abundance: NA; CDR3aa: CASSQELAGGGREQFF; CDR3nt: TGCGCCAGCAGCCAGGAGCTAGCGGGGGGGGGACGTGAGCAGTTCTTC
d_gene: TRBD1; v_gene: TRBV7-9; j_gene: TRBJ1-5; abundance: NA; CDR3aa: CASSADRDRGPGQPQHF; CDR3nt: TGTGCCAGCAGCGCCGACCGGGACAGGGGGCCTGGTCAGCCCCAGCATTTT
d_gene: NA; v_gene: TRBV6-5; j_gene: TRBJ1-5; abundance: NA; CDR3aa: CASSSITSSFNQPQHF; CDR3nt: TGTGCCAGCAGTTCTATTACATCTTCGTTTAATCAGCCCCAGCATTTT
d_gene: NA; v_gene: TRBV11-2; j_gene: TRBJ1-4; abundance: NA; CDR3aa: CASSKTGGKYEKLFF; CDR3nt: TGTGCCAGCAGCAAGACAGGCGGGAAATATGAAAAACTGTTTTTT
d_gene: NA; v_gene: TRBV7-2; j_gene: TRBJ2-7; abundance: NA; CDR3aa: CASSLQGGNYEQYF; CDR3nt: TGTGCCAGCAGTTTGCAGGGGGGTAACTACGAGCAGTACTTC
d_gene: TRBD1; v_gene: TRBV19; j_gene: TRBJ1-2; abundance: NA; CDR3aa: CASSIGFGTGVGYTF; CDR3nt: TGTGCCAGTAGTATAGGATTCGGGACAGGGGTCGGCTACACCTTC
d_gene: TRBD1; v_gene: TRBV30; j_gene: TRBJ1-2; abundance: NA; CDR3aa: CAWSGDSGMEDGYTF; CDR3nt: TGTGCCTGGAGTGGGGACAGCGGAATGGAAGATGGCTACACCTTC
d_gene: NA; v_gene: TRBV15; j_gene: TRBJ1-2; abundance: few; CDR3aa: CATSRSTENYGYTF; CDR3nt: TGTGCCACCAGCAGGTCGACAGAAAACTATGGCTACACCTTC
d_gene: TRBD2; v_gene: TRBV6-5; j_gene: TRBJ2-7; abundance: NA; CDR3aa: CASSPGEGYEQYF; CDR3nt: TGTGCCAGCAGCCCCGGGGAGGGCTACGAGCAGTACTTC
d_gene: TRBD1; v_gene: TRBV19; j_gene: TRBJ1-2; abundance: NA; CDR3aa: CASSITGGDYGYTF; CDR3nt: TGTGCCAGTAGTATAACAGGGGGTGACTATGGCTACACCTTC
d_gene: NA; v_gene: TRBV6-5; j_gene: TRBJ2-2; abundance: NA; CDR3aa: CASSYSRARRGGELFF; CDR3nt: TGTGCCAGCAGTTACTCGAGGGCAAGGAGGGGCGGGGAGCTGTTTTTT
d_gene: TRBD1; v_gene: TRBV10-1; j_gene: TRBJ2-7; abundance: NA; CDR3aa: CARRVEDRGTEQYF; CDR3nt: TGCGCCCGCCGAGTGGAGGACAGGGGTACCGAGCAGTACTTC
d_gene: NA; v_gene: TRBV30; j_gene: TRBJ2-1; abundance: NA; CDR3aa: CAWSSTPVSEQFF; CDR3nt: TGTGCCTGGAGTTCCACTCCGGTTAGTGAGCAGTTCTTC
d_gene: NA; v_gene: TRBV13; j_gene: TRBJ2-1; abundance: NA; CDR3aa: CASSPQSGLLYNEQFF; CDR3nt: TGTGCCAGCAGCCCCCAAAGCGGCCTACTTTACAATGAGCAGTTCTTC
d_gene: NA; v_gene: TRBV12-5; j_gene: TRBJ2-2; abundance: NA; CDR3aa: CASGLVRGAGTGELFF; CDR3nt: TGTGCTAGTGGTTTGGTAAGGGGGGCTGGCACCGGGGAGCTGTTTTTT
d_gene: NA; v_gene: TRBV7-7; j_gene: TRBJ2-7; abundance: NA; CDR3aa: CASSPNTGSWGYEQYF; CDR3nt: TGTGCCAGCAGCCCCAATACCGGGAGCTGGGGCTACGAGCAGTACTTC
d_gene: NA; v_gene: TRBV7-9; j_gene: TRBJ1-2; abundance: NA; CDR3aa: CASSLAGPDGYTF; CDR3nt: TGTGCCAGCAGCTTAGCAGGACCTGATGGCTACACCTTC
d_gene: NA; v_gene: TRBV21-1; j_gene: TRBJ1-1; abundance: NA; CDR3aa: CASRRVGLNTEAFF; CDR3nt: TGTGCCAGCAGACGAGTGGGCCTGAACACTGAAGCTTTCTTT
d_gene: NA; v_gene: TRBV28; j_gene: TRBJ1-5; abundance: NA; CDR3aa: CASSLGDSNQPQHF; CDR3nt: TGTGCCAGCAGTTTAGGGGACAGCAATCAGCCCCAGCATTTT
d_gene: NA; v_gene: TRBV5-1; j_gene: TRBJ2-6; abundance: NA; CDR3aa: CASSLGRGPGANVLTF; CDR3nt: TGCGCCAGCAGCTTGGGACGGGGTCCAGGGGCCAACGTCCTGACTTTC
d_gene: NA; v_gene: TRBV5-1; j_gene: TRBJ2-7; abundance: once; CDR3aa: CASSLVTGSYEQYF; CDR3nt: TGCGCCAGCAGCTTGGTCACAGGGAGCTACGAGCAGTACTTC
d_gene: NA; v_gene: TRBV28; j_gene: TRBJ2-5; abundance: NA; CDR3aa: CASSWVGGRETQYF; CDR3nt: TGTGCCAGCAGTTGGGTTGGAGGTCGGGAGACCCAGTACTTC
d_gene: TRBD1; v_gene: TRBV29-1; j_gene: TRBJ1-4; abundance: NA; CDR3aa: CSAVQGAQGEKLFF; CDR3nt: TGCAGCGCAGTTCAGGGGGCGCAAGGTGAAAAACTGTTTTTT
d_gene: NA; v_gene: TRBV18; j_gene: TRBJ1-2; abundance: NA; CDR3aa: CASSPSSTGTGYGYTF; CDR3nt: TGTGCCAGCTCACCATCTTCCACAGGGACTGGCTATGGCTACACCTTC
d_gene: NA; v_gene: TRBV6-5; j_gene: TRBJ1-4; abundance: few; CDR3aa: CASSYSSTNEKLFF; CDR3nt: TGTGCCAGCAGTTACTCCTCAACTAATGAAAAACTGTTTTTT
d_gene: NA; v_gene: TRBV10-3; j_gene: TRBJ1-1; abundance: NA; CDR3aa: CAISGYRYKEAFF; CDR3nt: TGTGCCATCAGTGGCTACAGGTATAAGGAAGCTTTCTTT
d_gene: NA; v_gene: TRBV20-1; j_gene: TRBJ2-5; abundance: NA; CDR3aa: CSGVVGTQYF; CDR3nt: TGCAGTGGTGTGGTCGGGACCCAGTACTTC
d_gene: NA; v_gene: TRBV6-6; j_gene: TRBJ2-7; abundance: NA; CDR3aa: CASSYSTGRVYEQYF; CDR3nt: TGTGCCAGCAGTTACTCCACAGGTAGGGTCTACGAGCAGTACTTC